This T cell receptor beta chain was recorded in a study of CD4 and CD8 cells across lung adenocarcinoma regions. TCRdb redid the calling of the PCR reads with MiXCR, one entry per CDR3 protein. The sample lists roughly 10,000 distinct CDR3 sequences; roughly 46% were seen once. Samples came from patients with localized non-small cell lung adenocarcinoma. The sequence was obtained from a male donor with lung adenocarcinoma. The CD4 and CD8 labels of this study may be unreliable. Sequencing used CD4+ T cells from the margin of a lung tumor.

This CDR3 is CASRPTGRETQYF. The CDR3 DNA follows: TGTGCCAGCAGGCCGACAGGGCGAGAGACCCAGTACTTC. This chain links TRBV27 with TRBJ2-5, with TRBD1 identical over 7 bases. Looked up from germline, CDR1 is MNHEY and CDR2 is SMNVEV (reference sequence). J gave up 4 bases and V 6 bases, and 5 bases lay outside the gene matches. The CDR3 sequence is 13 residues long.